What follows are 3 T cell receptor beta chains derived from one specimen sequenced in a study of tumor-infiltrating lymphocytes in localized non-small cell lung cancer listed by TCRdb under 2021. The library was obtained by the immunoSEQ multiplex PCR assay. Sourced from immuneACCESS, this table was stored by TCRdb with only in-frame sequences that have V and J called. A share of the clones is absent; for the studies checked, an unresolved V gene accounts for under half, and the remainder has no known explanation. The table for this sample lists about 15,000 clones; 70% to 85% of them were counted only once. The ten largest clones take up around 6% of the sample. Specimen: lung tumor tissue. The receptors here all came from a human donor with non-small cell lung cancer.

J is TRBJ2-1 and V is TRBV29-1; the D is unclear. V was cut by 7 bases and J by 1 base, with 8 bases left in between. Germline assignment: CDR1 SQVTM and CDR2 ANQGSEA. The CDR3 totals 12 residues. The CDR3 bases are TGCAGCGCCTTAGGGTCCTACAATGAGCAGTTCTTC. This sequence encodes CSALGSYNEQFF.

Remarks on this clone: An end of the junction does not agree with germline; a read error may underlie this. The chain uses TRBV18 and TRBJ2-2; D is possibly TRBD2 (5 bases). Germline V CDR1 and CDR2: KGHSH, LQKENI. The CDR3 is 14 residues long. The CDR3 reads CASSPPVYTGELFF. The CDR3 DNA sequence: TGTGCCAGCTCACCACCGGTATACACCGGGGAGCTGTTCTTT.

The CDR3 sequence is CASSHRAFGGEAFF. The CDR3 DNA reads as TGCGCCAGCAGCCACCGGGCCTTCGGAGGGGAGGCTTTCTTT. This chain uses TRBV4-1 with TRBJ1-1, with D possibly matching TRBD1 (5 bases). V was pared by 3 bases and J by 11 bases, with 19 bases between. In germline, CDR1 is MGHRA, CDR2 YSYEKL. This CDR3 region has 14 residues.